Listed below are T cell receptor beta chains from one sample, sequenced in a study of quantifying T cell responses using KT2 cells. One entry per CDR3 protein results from TCRdb running MiXCR on the UMI-ligation and nested PCR reads. Of approximately 46,000 distinct CDR3 sequences listed, 11% were seen once; the top ten hold less than 11%. The specimen was PBMCs spiked with cells of the T cell clone KT2. All receptors derive from a human donor. The CDR3 runs from the conserved cysteine through the conserved F or W. The D gene is left open where the match is weak. Clone size is shown for a subset of rows, as once, few, many or a class of expanded clone.

j_gene	abundance	d_gene	v_gene	CDR3aa	CDR3nt
TRBJ1-6	few	.	TRBV6-5	CASSYSRHNSPLHF	TGTGCCAGCAGTTACTCTCGGCATAATTCACCCCTCCACTTT
TRBJ2-1	.	.	TRBV5-1	CASSLTTGSSYNEQFF	TGCGCCAGCAGCTTAACGACTGGGAGCTCCTACAATGAGCAGTTCTTC
TRBJ2-7	many	.	TRBV3-1	CASSQDEDSLNYEQYF	TGTGCCAGCAGCCAAGACGAGGACAGTTTGAATTACGAGCAGTACTTC
TRBJ2-2	few	.	TRBV20-1	CSARAAGHMNTGELFF	TGCAGTGCTAGGGCTGCGGGACACATGAACACCGGGGAGCTGTTTTTT
TRBJ2-3	few	.	TRBV2	CASSAVANPRVGTDTQYF	TGTGCCAGCAGTGCTGTGGCAAACCCTCGGGTAGGGACAGATACGCAGTATTTT
TRBJ2-2	.	TRBD2	TRBV20-1	CSARNLAGGSGTGELFF	TGCAGTGCTAGAAACCTAGCGGGAGGTTCGGGCACCGGGGAGCTGTTTTTT
TRBJ2-1	once	.	TRBV7-6	CASSSRFRESSYNEQIF	TGTGCCAGCTCCTCCCGCTTCAGGGAGAGCTCATACAATGAGCAGATCTTC
TRBJ1-1	few	.	TRBV15	CATSRDPQGVTEAFF	TGTGCCACCAGCAGAGACCCCCAAGGGGTCACTGAAGCTTTCTTT
TRBJ1-1	many	.	TRBV2	CASSPSLIGTEAFF	TGTGCCAGCAGTCCCTCTTTAATAGGCACTGAAGCTTTCTTT
TRBJ2-5	many	TRBD2	TRBV20-1	CSARTSGVETQYF	TGCAGTGCTAGAACTAGCGGGGTAGAGACCCAGTACTTC
TRBJ2-7	.	.	TRBV12-3/TRBV12-4	CASSPRSGRTYEQYF	TGTGCCAGCAGCCCGCGGAGCGGGCGAACCTACGAGCAGTACTTC
TRBJ2-3	.	TRBD2	TRBV13	CASSTSSGSGTDTQYF	TGTGCCAGCAGCACCAGTAGCGGGAGCGGCACAGATACGCAGTATTTT
TRBJ2-3	few	TRBD2	TRBV20-1	CSAVPGLGLAGDNTDTQYF	TGCAGTGCTGTCCCAGGATTGGGACTAGCGGGAGACAACACAGATACGCAGTATTTT
TRBJ2-3	.	.	TRBV6-1	CASSKTEDTQYF	TGTGCCAGCAGTAAGACCGAAGATACGCAGTATTTT
TRBJ2-3	many	TRBD2	TRBV4-3	CASSQDGASGSDTQYF	TGCGCCAGCAGCCAAGATGGGGCTAGCGGCTCGGATACGCAGTATTTT
TRBJ2-3	few	.	TRBV12-3/TRBV12-4	CASSFGGKLTDTQYF	TGTGCCAGCAGTTTTGGCGGGAAACTCACAGATACGCAGTATTTT
TRBJ2-3	.	TRBD2	TRBV5-4	CASSILAELNTDTQYF	TGTGCCAGCAGCATACTAGCGGAACTTAACACAGATACGCAGTATTTT
TRBJ1-2	.	.	TRBV20-1	CSARDGAAYGYTF	TGCAGTGCTAGAGATGGGGCAGCTTATGGCTACACCTTC
TRBJ1-2	many	TRBD1	TRBV14	CASSPGTGEGLRGYTF	TGTGCCAGCAGCCCCGGGACAGGGGAGGGGTTGAGAGGCTACACCTTC
TRBJ1-1	few	.	TRBV7-2	CASSPGWAFEAFF	TGTGCCAGCAGCCCCGGTTGGGCCTTTGAAGCTTTCTTT
TRBJ2-2	.	.	TRBV7-9	CASSSLAGGPNTGELFF	TGTGCCAGCAGCTCCCTGGCCGGGGGTCCAAACACCGGGGAGCTGTTTTTT
TRBJ2-1	.	TRBD1	TRBV24-1	CATSLSGTASNEQFF	TGTGCCACCAGCTTATCCGGGACAGCGAGCAATGAGCAGTTCTTC
TRBJ2-7	few	.	TRBV12-3/TRBV12-4	CASSLSAGGYEQYF	TGTGCCAGCAGTTTATCGGCAGGCGGGTACGAGCAGTACTTC
TRBJ1-3	medium-sized	.	TRBV7-2	CASSLTGGNSGNTIYF	TGTGCCAGCAGCTTAACAGGCGGTAACTCTGGAAACACCATATATTTT
TRBJ2-7	many	TRBD1	TRBV20-1	CSAWTGGDSYEQYF	TGCAGTGCCTGGACAGGGGGCGATTCCTACGAGCAGTACTTC
TRBJ1-6	.	.	TRBV5-1	CASSSGHAGNSPLHF	TGCGCCAGCAGCTCGGGCCACGCTGGCAATTCACCCCTCCACTTT
TRBJ2-3	.	TRBD1	TRBV5-1	CASSLGDRLSTDTQYF	TGCGCCAGCAGCCTCGGGGACAGGCTCAGCACAGATACGCAGTATTTT
TRBJ2-7	.	TRBD1	TRBV2	CASQTGTGSYEQYF	TGTGCCAGCCAAACCGGGACAGGTAGTTACGAGCAGTACTTC
TRBJ1-2	.	.	TRBV18	CASSPGGRGYTF	TGTGCCAGCTCACCAGGGGGCCGTGGCTACACCTTC
TRBJ2-7	few	.	TRBV2	CASSEAQRSGQYF	TGTGCCAGCAGTGAAGCGCAACGGTCCGGGCAGTACTTC
TRBJ1-1	many	.	TRBV20-1	CSARKGLRNTEAFF	TGCAGTGCAAGAAAGGGACTTAGGAACACTGAAGCTTTCTTT
TRBJ2-7	.	.	TRBV13	CASSARDGPYEQYF	TGTGCCAGCAGCGCACGGGACGGCCCCTACGAGCAGTACTTC
TRBJ2-7	.	.	TRBV5-5	CASSRIVDEQYF	TGTGCCAGCAGTCGGATCGTCGACGAGCAGTACTTC
TRBJ1-6	many	.	TRBV30	CAWSVTEPLHF	TGTGCCTGGAGTGTAACCGAGCCCCTCCACTTT
TRBJ1-1	many	.	TRBV4-3	CASSLSPVPPEAFF	TGCGCCAGCAGCCTCAGCCCTGTCCCTCCCGAAGCTTTCTTT
TRBJ1-1	.	.	TRBV9	CASSVAENTEAFF	TGTGCCAGCAGCGTTGCAGAGAACACTGAAGCTTTCTTT
TRBJ2-3	once	TRBD1	TRBV15	CATSRGVGQGSGDTQYF	TGTGCCACCAGCAGAGGTGTAGGACAGGGAAGTGGAGATACGCAGTATTTT
TRBJ1-5	.	.	TRBV2	CASSSRVGNQPQHF	TGTGCCAGCAGTAGCAGGGTGGGGAATCAGCCCCAGCATTTT
TRBJ2-3	.	.	TRBV2	CASRGLTRGTDTQYF	TGTGCCAGCAGAGGTCTAACAAGAGGCACAGATACGCAGTATTTT
TRBJ2-5	few	.	TRBV15	CATSRDYSQETQYF	TGTGCCACCAGCAGAGACTACTCCCAAGAGACCCAGTACTTC
TRBJ1-1	.	.	TRBV6-5	CASSSRGRVRLETEAFF	TGTGCCAGCAGCTCAAGAGGCAGGGTTAGATTGGAAACTGAAGCTTTCTTT
TRBJ1-2	.	TRBD1	TRBV3-1	CASSQRDSNGYTF	TGTGCCAGCAGCCAACGGGACAGCAATGGCTACACCTTC
TRBJ1-6	few	.	TRBV6-5	CASSYARTNSPLHF	TGTGCCAGCAGTTACGCCAGGACTAATTCACCCCTCCACTTT
TRBJ1-1	few	.	TRBV7-9	CASSLVGRSNTEAFF	TGTGCCAGCAGCTTAGTTGGCAGATCGAACACTGAAGCTTTCTTT
TRBJ1-1	few	TRBD1	TRBV29-1	CSVVRGLNTEAFF	TGCAGCGTTGTCAGGGGGCTGAACACTGAAGCTTTCTTT